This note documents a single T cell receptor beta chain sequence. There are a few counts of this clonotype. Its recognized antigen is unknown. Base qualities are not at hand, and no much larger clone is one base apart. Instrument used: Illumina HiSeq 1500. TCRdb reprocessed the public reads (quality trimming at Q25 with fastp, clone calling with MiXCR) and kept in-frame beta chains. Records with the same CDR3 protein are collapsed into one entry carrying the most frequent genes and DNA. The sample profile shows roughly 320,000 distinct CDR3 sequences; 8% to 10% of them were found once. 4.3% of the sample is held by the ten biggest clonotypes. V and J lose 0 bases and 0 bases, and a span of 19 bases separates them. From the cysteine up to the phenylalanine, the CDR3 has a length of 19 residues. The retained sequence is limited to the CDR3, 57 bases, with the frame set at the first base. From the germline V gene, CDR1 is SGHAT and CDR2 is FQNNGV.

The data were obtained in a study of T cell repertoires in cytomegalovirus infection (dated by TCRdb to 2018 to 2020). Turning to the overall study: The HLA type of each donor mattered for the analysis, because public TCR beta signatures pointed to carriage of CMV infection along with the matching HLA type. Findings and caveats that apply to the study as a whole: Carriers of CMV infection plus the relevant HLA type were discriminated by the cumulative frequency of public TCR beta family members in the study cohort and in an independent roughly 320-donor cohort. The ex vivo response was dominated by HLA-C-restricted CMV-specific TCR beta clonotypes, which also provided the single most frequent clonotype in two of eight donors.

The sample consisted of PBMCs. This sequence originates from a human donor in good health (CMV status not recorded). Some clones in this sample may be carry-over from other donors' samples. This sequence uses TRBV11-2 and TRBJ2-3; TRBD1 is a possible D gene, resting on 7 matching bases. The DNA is TGTGCCAGCAGCTTAGATGTCGGGGGACAGTTGATTAGCACAGATACGCAGTATTTT. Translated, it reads CASSLDVGGQLISTDTQYF. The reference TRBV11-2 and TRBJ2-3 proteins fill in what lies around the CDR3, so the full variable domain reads EAGVAQSPRYKIIEKRQSVAFWCNPISGHATLYWYQQILGQGPKLLIQFQNNGVVDDSQLPKDRFSAERLKGVDSTLKIQPAKLEDSAVYLCASSLDVGGQLISTDTQYFGPGTRLTVL.